A single count supports the clone carrying this TCR beta chain. Antigen unknown. Its ends do not fully match the called genes, so a read error is possible. The sample belongs to a study of T cell repertoires in cytomegalovirus infection. Study summary: Public TCR beta signatures indicated both CMV infection and matching HLA type. General study results and limits: Ex vivo responses were dominated by HLA-C-restricted CMV-specific TCR beta clonotypes.

From the reads, TCRdb called clonotypes with MiXCR, one entry per CDR3 protein. The table has approximately 150,000 distinct CDR3 sequences, about 20% seen once. CDR1 SGHVS and CDR2 FQNEAQ come from the germline V gene. The CDR3 covers 15 residues. This chain joins TRBV7-8 and TRBJ2-6; the D gene could be TRBD1 or TRBD2 (5 bases each). Source: CD8+ T cells from cultured PBMCs, taken from culture after CMV antigen stimulation. The sequence was collected from a human donor in good health (CMV status not recorded). Some clones in this sample may be carry-over from other donors' samples. CDR3 nucleotide sequence: TGTGCCAGCAGCCTACCTGGGGGTGGGGCCAACGGCCTGACTTTC. This sequence encodes CASSLPGGGANGLTF.